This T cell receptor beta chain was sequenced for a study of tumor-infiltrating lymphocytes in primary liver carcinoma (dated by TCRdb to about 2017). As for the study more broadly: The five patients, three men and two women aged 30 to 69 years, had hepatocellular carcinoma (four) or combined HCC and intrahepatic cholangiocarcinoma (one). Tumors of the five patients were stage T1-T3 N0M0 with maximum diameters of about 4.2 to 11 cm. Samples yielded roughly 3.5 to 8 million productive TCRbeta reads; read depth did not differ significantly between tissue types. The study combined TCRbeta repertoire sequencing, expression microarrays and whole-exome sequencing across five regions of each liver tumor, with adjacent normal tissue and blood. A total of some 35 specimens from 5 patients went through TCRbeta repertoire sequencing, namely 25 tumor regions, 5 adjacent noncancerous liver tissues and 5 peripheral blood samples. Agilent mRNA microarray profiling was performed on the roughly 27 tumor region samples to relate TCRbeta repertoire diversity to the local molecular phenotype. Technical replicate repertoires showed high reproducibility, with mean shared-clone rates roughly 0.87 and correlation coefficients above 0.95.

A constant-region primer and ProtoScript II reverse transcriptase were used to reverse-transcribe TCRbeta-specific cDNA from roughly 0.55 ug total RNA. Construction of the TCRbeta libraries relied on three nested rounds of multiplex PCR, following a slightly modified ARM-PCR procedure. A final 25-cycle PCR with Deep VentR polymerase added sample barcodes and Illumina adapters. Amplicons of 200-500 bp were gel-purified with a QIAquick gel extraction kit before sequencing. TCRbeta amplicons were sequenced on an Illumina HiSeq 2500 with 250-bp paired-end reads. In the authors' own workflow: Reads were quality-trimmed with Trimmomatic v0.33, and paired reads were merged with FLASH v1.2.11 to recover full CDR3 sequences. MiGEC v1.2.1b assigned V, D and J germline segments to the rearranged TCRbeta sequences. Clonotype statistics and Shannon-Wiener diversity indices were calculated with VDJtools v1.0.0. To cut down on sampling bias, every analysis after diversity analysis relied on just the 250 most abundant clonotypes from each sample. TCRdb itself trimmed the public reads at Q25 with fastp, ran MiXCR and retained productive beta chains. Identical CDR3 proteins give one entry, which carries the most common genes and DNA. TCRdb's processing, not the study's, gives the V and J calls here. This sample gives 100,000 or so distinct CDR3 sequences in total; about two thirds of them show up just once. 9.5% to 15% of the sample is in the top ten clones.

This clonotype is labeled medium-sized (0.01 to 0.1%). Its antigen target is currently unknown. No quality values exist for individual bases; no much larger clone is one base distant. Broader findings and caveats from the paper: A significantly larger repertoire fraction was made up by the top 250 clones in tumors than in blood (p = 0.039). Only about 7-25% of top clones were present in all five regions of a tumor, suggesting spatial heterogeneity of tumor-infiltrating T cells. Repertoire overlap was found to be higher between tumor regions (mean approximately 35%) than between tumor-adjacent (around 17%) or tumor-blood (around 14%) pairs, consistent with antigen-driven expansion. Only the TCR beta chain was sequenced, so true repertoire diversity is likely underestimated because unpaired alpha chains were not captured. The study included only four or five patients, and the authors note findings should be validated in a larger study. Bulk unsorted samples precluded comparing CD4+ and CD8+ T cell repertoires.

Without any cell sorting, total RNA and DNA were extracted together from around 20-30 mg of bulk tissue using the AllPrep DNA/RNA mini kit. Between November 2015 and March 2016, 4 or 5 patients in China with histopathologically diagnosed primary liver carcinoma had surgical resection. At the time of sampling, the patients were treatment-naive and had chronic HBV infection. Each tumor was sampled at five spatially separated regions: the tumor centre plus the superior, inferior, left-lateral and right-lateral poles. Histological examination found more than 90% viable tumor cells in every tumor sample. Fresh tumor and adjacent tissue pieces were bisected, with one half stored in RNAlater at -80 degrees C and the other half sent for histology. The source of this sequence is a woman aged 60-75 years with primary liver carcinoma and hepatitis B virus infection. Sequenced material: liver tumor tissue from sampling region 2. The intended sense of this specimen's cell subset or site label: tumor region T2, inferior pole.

The CDR3 region has the sequence CASSLGAGGSYGYTF. The sequenced DNA: TGTGCCAGCAGCTTAGGGGCAGGGGGTAGCTATGGCTACACCTTC. Recombination connected TRBV11-2 to TRBJ1-2, with TRBD1 matching 7 junction bases. Compared with germline, V lacks 1 base and J lacks 4 bases; bases without a gene match: 6. The germline V gene specifies SGHAT as CDR1 and FQNNGV as CDR2. The CDR3 spans 15 residues, from the cysteine through the phenylalanine. Kept here is only the CDR3 DNA, which spans 45 bases and is read in frame from base 1.